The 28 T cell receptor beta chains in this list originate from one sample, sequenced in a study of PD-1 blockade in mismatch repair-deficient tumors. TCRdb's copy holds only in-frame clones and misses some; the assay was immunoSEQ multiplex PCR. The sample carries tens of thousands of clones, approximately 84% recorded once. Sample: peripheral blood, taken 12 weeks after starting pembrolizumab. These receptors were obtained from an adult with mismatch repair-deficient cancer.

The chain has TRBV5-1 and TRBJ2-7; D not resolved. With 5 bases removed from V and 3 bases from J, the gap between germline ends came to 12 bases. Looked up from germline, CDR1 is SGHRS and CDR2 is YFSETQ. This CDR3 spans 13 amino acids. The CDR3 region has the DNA TGCGCCAGCAGTAAGGGCGCCGACTACGAGCAGTACTTC. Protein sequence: CASSKGADYEQYF.

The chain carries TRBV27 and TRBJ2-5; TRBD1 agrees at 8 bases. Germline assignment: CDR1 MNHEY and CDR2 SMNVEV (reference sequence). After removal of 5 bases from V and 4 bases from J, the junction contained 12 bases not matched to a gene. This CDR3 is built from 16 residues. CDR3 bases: TGTGCCAGCAGTGCGGCCGGGACAGGATTTCGAGAGACCCAGTACTTC. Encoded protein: CASSAAGTGFRETQYF.

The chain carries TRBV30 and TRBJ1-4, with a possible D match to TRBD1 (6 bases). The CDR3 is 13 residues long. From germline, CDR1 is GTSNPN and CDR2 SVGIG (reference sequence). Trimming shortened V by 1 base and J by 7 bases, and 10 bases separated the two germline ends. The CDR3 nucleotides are TGTGCCTGGAGTGGACAGGTCGCTGAAAAACTGTTTTTT. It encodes CAWSGQVAEKLFF.

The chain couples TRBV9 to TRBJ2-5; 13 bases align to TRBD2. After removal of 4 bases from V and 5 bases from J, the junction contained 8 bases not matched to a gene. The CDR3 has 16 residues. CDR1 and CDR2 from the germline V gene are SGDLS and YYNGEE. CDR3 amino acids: CASSPWTSGSRETQYF. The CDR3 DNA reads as TGTGCCAGCAGCCCCTGGACTAGCGGGAGCAGGGAGACCCAGTACTTC.

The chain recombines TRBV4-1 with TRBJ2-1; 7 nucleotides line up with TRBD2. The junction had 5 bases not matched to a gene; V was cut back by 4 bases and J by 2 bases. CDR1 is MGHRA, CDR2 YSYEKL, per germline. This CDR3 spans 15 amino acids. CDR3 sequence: CASSRGEGTYNEQFF. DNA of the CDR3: TGCGCCAGCAGCCGAGGGGAGGGAACCTACAATGAGCAGTTCTTC.

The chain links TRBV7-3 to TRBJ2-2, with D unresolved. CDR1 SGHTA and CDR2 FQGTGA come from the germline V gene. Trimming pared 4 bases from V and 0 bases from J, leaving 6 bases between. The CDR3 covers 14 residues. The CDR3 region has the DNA TGTGCCAGCAGCTCCGACCCGAACACCGGGGAGCTGTTTTTT. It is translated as CASSSDPNTGELFF.

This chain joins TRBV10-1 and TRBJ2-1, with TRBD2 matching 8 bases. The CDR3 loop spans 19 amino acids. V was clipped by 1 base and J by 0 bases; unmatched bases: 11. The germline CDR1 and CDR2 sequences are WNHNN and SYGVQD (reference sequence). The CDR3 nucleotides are TGCGCCAGCAGTGAGTTACCGGATAGCGGGGTGAGCTCCTACAATGAGCAGTTCTTC. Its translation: CASSELPDSGVSSYNEQFF.

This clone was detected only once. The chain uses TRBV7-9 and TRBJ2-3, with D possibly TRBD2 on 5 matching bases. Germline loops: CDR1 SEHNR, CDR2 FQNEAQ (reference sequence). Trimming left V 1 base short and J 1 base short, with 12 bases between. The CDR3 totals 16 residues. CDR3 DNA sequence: TGTGCCAGCAGCTTAGTTCGGGGTTCTGGCACAGATACGCAGTATTTT. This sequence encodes CASSLVRGSGTDTQYF.

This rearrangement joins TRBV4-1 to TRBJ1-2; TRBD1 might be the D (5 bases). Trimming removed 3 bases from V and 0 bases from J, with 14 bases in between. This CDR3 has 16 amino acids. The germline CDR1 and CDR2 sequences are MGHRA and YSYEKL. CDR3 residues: CASSHSDSLANYGYTF. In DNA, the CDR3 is TGCGCCAGCAGCCATTCCGACAGCCTAGCTAACTATGGCTACACCTTC.

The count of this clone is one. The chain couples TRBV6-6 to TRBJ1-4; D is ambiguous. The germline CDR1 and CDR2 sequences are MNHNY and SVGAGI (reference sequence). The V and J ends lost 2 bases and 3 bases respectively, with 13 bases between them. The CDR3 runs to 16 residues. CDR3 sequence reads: CASSYPLGLSNEKLFF. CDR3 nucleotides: TGTGCCAGCAGTTACCCCCTGGGCCTCTCTAATGAAAAACTGTTTTTT.

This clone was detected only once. CDR3 sequence: CASSRGGRVSTDTQYF. The DNA for the CDR3 is TGTGCCAGCAGCCGGGGCGGGAGGGTTAGCACAGATACGCAGTATTTT. This chain joins TRBV7-9 and TRBJ2-3; 9 positions agree with TRBD2. The V gene end was trimmed by 5 bases and the J gene end by 0 bases; junction bases not matched to a gene: 6. CDR3 length: 16 amino acids. The germline gives CDR1 SEHNR, CDR2 FQNEAQ (reference sequence).

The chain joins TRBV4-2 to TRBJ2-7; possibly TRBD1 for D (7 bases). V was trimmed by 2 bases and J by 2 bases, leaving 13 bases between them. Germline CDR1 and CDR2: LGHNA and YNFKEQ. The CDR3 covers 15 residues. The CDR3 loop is CASSQYDREAYEQYF. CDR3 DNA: TGTGCCAGCAGCCAATACGACAGGGAGGCCTACGAGCAGTACTTC.

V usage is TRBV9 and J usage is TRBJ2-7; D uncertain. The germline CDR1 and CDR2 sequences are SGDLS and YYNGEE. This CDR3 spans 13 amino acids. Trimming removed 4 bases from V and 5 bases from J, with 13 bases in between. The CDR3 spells CASSPGPLDEQYF. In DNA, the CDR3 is TGTGCCAGCAGCCCTGGACCGCTCGACGAGCAGTACTTC.

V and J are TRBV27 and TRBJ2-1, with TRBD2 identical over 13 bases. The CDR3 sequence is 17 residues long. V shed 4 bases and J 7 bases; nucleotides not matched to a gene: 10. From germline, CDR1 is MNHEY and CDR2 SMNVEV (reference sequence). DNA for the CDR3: TGTGCCAGCAGTTCAAGACGGACTAGCGGGAGTACGAATGAGCAGTTCTTC. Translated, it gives CASSSRRTSGSTNEQFF.

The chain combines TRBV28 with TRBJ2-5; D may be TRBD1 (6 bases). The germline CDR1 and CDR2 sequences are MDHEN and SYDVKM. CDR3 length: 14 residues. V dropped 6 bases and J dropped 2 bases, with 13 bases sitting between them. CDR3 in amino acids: CASSRQDGQETQYF. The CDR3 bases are TGTGCCAGCAGCCGACAGGATGGGCAAGAGACCCAGTACTTC.

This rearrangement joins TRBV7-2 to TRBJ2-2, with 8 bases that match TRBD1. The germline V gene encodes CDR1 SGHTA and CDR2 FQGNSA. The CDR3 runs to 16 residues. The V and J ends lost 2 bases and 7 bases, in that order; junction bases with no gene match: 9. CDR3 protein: CASSLSGQGSFGELFF. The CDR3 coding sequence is TGTGCCAGCAGCTTATCCGGACAGGGTTCGTTCGGGGAGCTGTTTTTT. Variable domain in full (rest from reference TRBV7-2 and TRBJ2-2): GAGVSQSPSNKVTEKGKDVELRCDPISGHTALYWYRQSLGQGLEFLIYFQGNSAPDKSGLPSDRFSAERTGGSVSTLTIQRTQQEDSAVYLCASSLSGQGSFGELFFGEGSRLTVL.

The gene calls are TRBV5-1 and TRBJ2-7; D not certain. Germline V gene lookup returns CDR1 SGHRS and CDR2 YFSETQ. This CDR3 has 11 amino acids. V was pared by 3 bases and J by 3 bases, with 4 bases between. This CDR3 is CASSSGYEQYF. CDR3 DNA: TGCGCCAGCAGCTCCGGCTACGAGCAGTACTTC.

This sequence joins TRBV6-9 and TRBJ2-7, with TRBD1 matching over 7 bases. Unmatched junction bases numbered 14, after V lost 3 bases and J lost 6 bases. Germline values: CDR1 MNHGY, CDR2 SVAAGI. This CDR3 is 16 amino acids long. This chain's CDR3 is CASSYPGTVPGVEQYF. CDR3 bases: TGTGCCAGCAGTTACCCCGGGACAGTCCCAGGGGTCGAGCAGTACTTC.

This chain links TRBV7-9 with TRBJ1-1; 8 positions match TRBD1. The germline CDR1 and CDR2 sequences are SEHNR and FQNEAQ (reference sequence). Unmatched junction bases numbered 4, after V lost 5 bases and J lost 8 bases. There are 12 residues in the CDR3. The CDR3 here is CASSPRDREAFF. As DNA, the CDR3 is TGTGCCAGCAGCCCACGGGACAGGGAAGCTTTCTTT.

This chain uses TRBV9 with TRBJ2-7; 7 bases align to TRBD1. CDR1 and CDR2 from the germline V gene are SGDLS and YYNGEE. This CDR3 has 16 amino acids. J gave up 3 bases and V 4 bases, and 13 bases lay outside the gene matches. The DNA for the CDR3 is TGTGCCAGCAGCCAAACTCGGGACAGCCATAACTACGAGCAGTACTTC. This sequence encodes CASSQTRDSHNYEQYF. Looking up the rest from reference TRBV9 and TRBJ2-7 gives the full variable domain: DSGVTQTPKHLITATGQRVTLRCSPRSGDLSVYWYQQSLDQGLQFLIQYYNGEERAKGNILERFSAQQFPDLHSELNLSSLELGDSALYFCASSQTRDSHNYEQYFGPGTRLTVT.

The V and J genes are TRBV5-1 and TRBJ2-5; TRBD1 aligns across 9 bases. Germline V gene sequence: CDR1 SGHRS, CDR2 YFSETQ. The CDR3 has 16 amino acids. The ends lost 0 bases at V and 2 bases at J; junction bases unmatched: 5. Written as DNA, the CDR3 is TGCGCCAGCAGCTTGGCCCCCGGGACAGGGCAAGAGACCCAGTACTTC. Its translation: CASSLAPGTGQETQYF.

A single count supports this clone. CDR3: CASSPGGLSPYEQYF. CDR3 DNA sequence: TGTGCCAGCTCCCCGGGGGGACTCTCCCCCTACGAGCAGTACTTC. J is TRBJ2-7 and V is TRBV18, with TRBD2 identical over 7 bases. Germline loops: CDR1 KGHSH, CDR2 LQKENI. V lost 6 bases and J lost 2; bases outside the gene matches: 10. CDR3 size: 15 residues.

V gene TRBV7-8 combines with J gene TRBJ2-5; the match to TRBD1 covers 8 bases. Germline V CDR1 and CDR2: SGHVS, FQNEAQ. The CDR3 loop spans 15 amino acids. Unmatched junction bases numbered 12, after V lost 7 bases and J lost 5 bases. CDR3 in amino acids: CASNQQPGGRETQYF. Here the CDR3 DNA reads TGTGCCAGCAACCAGCAGCCAGGGGGCCGGGAGACCCAGTACTTC.

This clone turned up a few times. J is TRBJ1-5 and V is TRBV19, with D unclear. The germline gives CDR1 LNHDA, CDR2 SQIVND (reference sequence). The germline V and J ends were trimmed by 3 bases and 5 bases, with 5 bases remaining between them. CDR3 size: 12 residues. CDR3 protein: CASSISDQPQHF. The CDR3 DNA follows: TGTGCCAGTAGTATCTCGGATCAGCCCCAGCATTTT.

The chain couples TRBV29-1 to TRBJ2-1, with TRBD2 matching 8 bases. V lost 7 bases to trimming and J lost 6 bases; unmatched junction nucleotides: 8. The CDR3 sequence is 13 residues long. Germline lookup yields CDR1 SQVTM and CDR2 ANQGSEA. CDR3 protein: CSAPGLGGNEQFF. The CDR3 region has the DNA TGCAGCGCCCCGGGACTAGGGGGCAATGAGCAGTTCTTC.

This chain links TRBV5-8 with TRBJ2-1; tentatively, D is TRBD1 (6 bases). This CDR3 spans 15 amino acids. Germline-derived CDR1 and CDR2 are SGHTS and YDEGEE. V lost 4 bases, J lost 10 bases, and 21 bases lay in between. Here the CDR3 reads CASSQRNRALGEQFF. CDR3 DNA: TGTGCCAGCAGCCAACGAAACAGGGCTTTGGGAGAGCAGTTCTTC.

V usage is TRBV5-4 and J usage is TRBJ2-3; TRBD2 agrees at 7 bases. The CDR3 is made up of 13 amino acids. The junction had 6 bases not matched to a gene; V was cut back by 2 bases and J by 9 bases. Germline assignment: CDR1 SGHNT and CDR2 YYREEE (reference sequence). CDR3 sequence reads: CASSFLAVETQYF. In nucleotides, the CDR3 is TGTGCCAGCAGCTTTCTAGCGGTTGAGACGCAGTATTTT.

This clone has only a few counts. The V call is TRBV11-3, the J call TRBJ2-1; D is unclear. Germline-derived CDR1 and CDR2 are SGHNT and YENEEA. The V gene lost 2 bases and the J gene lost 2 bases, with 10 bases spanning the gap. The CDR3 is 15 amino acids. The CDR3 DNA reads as TGTGCCAGCAGCTTACAGGCAGGTACCTACAATGAGCAGTTCTTC. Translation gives CASSLQAGTYNEQFF. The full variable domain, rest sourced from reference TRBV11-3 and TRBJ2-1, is EAGVVQSPRYKIIEKKQPVAFWCNPISGHNTLYWYLQNLGQGPELLIRYENEEAVDDSQLPKDRFSAERLKGVDSTLKIQPAELGDSAVYLCASSLQAGTYNEQFFGPGTRLTVL.